These 13 T cell receptor beta chains came from one sample sequenced in a study of T cell changes during pregnancy in multiple sclerosis. Sequencing was performed with immunoSEQ multiplex PCR; in TCRdb, only in-frame clones are kept and a portion is missing. The sample has some 85,000 clones; 90% to 95% are singletons. The specimen comprised peripheral blood, sampled in the second trimester of pregnancy. These receptors came from a female donor in good health, enrolled as a control in a pregnancy study.

The chain links TRBV29-1 to TRBJ2-1; TRBD1 matches 7 bases. The CDR3 totals 13 residues. V was pared by 3 bases and J by 6 bases, with 5 bases of the junction left unmatched. Germline-derived CDR1 and CDR2 are SQVTM and ANQGSEA. The CDR3 here is CSVEGQYLNEQFF. The CDR3, as DNA: TGCAGCGTTGAGGGACAGTACCTCAATGAGCAGTTCTTC.

This chain connects TRBV7-2 to TRBJ1-2, with no clear D. Per the germline V gene, CDR1 is SGHTA and CDR2 is FQGNSA. V was trimmed by 1 base and J by 6 bases, leaving 18 bases between them. This CDR3 has 16 amino acids. In DNA, the CDR3 is TGTGCCAGCAGCTTAGACTACGGGAGCCTTGGGGATGGCTACACCTTC. This encodes CASSLDYGSLGDGYTF.

The chain combines TRBV5-1 with TRBJ2-1, with TRBD1 matching over 10 bases. The CDR3 has 15 residues. V was pared by 4 bases and J by 2 bases, with 3 bases of the junction left unmatched. The V gene's germline CDR1 is SGHRS and CDR2 YFSETQ. CDR3 DNA sequence: TGCGCCAGCAGCGTGACAGGGGGCCCCTACAATGAGCAGTTCTTC. Translation gives CASSVTGGPYNEQFF.

In its sample, this clone was seen once. This sequence joins TRBV4-3 and TRBJ1-1, with D uncertain. Germline CDR1 and CDR2: LGHNA and YSLEER. This CDR3 contains 14 residues. V was clipped by 0 bases and J by 4 bases, with 9 bases between them. DNA of the CDR3: TGCGCCAGCAGCCAAGATCTCGGGGTCACTGAAGCTTTCTTT. Translated, it gives CASSQDLGVTEAFF.

The table lists this clone with a few counts. The chain combines TRBV6-5 with TRBJ1-1, with D hard to call. Trimming took off 0 bases at V and 1 base at J, with 9 bases between the two ends. The CDR3 runs to 15 residues. Germline V gene data show CDR1 as MNHEY and CDR2 as SVGAGI. CDR3 DNA sequence: TGTGCCAGCAGTTACTCGACTTCGGGGAACACTGAAGCTTTCTTT. Translating it yields CASSYSTSGNTEAFF.

The gene calls are TRBV6-5 and TRBJ1-2, with D possibly TRBD1 on 6 matching bases. Trimming removed 6 bases from V and 1 base from J, with 12 bases in between. The CDR3 is 14 residues long. Germline V lookup: CDR1 MNHEY, CDR2 SVGAGI. Here the CDR3 DNA reads TGTGCCAGCAGAAGACAACAGGGTAACTATGGCTACACCTTC. Protein product: CASRRQQGNYGYTF.

The rearrangement links TRBV6-5 to TRBJ2-5, with D unclear. V was trimmed by 6 bases and J by 1 base, leaving 12 bases between them. Germline CDR1 and CDR2: MNHEY and SVGAGI. This CDR3 region has 14 residues. CDR3 sequence reads: CASSFVRSQETQYF. The CDR3 coding sequence is TGTGCCAGCAGCTTCGTGAGGAGCCAAGAGACCCAGTACTTC.

This clone was counted only a few times. The chain carries TRBV7-3 and TRBJ2-7; a possible D gene is TRBD2 (5 bases). In germline, CDR1 is SGHTA, CDR2 FQGTGA. With 2 bases removed from V and 5 bases from J, the gap between germline ends came to 19 bases. The length of the CDR3 is 16 residues. CDR3: CASSLGGGWEGDEQYF. CDR3 DNA sequence: TGTGCCAGCAGCTTAGGAGGTGGCTGGGAAGGTGACGAGCAGTACTTC.

This clone was seen only once. The J gene is TRBJ2-1, the V gene TRBV7-9; TRBD2 agrees at 8 bases. J lost 8 bases, V lost 3 bases, and 3 bases had no gene match. The germline V gene encodes CDR1 SEHNR and CDR2 FQNEAQ (reference sequence). The CDR3 runs to 13 residues. The CDR3 bases are TGTGCCAGCAGCTTCTTCGGGGGGGATGAGCAGTTCTTC. Translating gives CASSFFGGDEQFF.

The chain recombines TRBV29-1 with TRBJ1-2, with unresolved D. CDR3 length: 13 amino acids. Germline V gives CDR1 SQVTM, CDR2 ANQGSEA. With 0 bases removed from V and 7 bases from J, the gap between germline ends came to 12 bases. Here the CDR3 DNA reads TGCAGCGTTGAAGATCGGGAAGCTGGTGGCTACACCTTC. It encodes CSVEDREAGGYTF.

The CDR3 protein is CAWRSLLRGPAEAFF. CDR3 bases: TGTGCCTGGAGATCCCTCCTCAGGGGGCCCGCTGAAGCTTTCTTT. This rearrangement joins TRBV30 to TRBJ1-1; 8 bases map to TRBD1. CDR3 length: 15 amino acids. Germline CDR1 reads GTSNPN; CDR2 reads SVGIG (reference sequence). V shed 3 bases and J 6 bases; nucleotides not matched to a gene: 12.

The rearrangement links TRBV6-4 to TRBJ2-1; 9 bases are a match to TRBD2. CDR3 length equals 14 residues. Germline V gives CDR1 MRHNA, CDR2 SNTAGT. The trim removed 3 bases at V and 3 bases at J, leaving 0 bases unmatched. As DNA, the CDR3 is TGTGCCAGCAGTGATAGCGGGAGCTACAATGAGCAGTTCTTC. Translation gives CASSDSGSYNEQFF.

This chain links TRBV6-6 with TRBJ1-1; D possibly corresponds to TRBD1 (6 bases). The CDR3 is 13 residues long. Trimming left V 5 bases short and J 2 bases short, with 9 bases between. The germline V gene has CDR1 MNHNY and CDR2 SVGAGI (reference sequence). CDR3 bases: TGTGCCAGCAGTCGACAGGATAACACTGAAGCTTTCTTT. This translates into CASSRQDNTEAFF.